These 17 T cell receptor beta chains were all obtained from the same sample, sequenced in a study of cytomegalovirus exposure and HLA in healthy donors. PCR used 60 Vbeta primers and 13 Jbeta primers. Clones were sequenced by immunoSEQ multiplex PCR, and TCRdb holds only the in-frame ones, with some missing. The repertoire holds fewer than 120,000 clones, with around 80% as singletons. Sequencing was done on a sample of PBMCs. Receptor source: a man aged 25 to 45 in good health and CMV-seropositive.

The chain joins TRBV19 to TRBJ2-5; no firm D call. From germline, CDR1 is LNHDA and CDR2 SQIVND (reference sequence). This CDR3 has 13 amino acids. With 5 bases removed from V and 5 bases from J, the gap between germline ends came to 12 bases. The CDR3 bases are TGTGCCAGTAGTTTTACTCCCCGGGAGACCCAGTACTTC. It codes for CASSFTPRETQYF.

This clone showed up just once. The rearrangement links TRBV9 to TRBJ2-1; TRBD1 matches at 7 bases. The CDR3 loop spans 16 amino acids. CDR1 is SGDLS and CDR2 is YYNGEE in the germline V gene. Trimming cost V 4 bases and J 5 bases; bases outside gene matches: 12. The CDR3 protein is CASSPPIGTVNNEQFF. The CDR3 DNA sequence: TGTGCCAGCAGCCCCCCAATCGGGACAGTTAACAATGAGCAGTTCTTC.

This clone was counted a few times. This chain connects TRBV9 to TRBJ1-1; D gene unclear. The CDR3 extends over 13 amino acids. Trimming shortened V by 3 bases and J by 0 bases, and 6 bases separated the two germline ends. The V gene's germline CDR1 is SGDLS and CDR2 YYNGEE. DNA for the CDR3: TGTGCCAGCAGCGAAGCATTGAACACTGAAGCTTTCTTT. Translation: CASSEALNTEAFF.

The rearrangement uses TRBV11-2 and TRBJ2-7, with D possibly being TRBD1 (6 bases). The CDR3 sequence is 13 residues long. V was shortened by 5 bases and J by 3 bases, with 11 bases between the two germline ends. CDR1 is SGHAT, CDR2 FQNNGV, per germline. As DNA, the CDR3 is TGTGCCAGCAGCATAAACAGGGACTACGAGCAGTACTTC. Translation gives CASSINRDYEQYF.

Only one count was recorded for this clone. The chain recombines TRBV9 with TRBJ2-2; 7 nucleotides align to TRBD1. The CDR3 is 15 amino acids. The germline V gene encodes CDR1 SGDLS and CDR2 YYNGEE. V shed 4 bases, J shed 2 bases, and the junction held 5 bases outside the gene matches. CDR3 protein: CASSTRQGNTGELFF. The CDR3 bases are TGTGCCAGCAGCACGCGACAGGGTAACACCGGGGAGCTGTTTTTT.

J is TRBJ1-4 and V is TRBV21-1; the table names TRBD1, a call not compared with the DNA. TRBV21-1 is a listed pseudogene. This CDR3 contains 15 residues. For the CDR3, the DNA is TGTGCCAGCAGCAAAGGTCCCAGGGGAGATGAAAAACTGTTTTTT. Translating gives CASSKGPRGDEKLFF.

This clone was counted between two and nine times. CDR3 in amino acids: CASSGILLGSNTEAFF. Written as DNA, the CDR3 is TGTGCCAGCAGTGGAATCTTGCTGGGGAGCAACACTGAAGCTTTCTTT. The rearrangement uses TRBV6-1 and TRBJ1-1; D is unclear. CDR1 MNHNS and CDR2 SASEGT come from the germline V gene. The CDR3 contains 16 residues. Trimming took 4 bases from V and 2 from J, leaving 17 bases between them.

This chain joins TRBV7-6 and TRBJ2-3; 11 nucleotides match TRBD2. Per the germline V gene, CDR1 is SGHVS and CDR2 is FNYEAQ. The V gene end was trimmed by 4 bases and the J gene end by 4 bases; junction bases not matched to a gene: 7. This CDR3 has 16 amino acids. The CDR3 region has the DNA TGTGCCAGCAGCTCAAGTACTAGCGGGGGCGCAGATACGCAGTATTTT. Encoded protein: CASSSSTSGGADTQYF. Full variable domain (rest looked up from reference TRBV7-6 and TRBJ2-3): GAGVSQSPRYKVTKRGQDVALRCDPISGHVSLYWYRQALGQGPEFLTYFNYEAQQDKSGLPNDRFSAERPEGSISTLTIQRTEQRDSAMYRCASSSSTSGGADTQYFGPGTRLTVL.

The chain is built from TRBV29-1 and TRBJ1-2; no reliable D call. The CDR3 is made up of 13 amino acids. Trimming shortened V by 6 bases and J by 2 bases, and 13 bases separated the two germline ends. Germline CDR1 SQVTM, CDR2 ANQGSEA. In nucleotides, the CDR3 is TGCAGCGTCGGAGCCACCGTAAACTATGGCTACACCTTC. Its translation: CSVGATVNYGYTF.

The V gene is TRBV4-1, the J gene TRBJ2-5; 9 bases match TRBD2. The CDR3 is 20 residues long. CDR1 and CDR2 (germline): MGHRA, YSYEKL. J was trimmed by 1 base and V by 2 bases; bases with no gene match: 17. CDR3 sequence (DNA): TGCGCCAGCAGCCAACCCCCGGAGCGGGGGGACACCAGTATCCAAGAGACCCAGTACTTC. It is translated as CASSQPPERGDTSIQETQYF.

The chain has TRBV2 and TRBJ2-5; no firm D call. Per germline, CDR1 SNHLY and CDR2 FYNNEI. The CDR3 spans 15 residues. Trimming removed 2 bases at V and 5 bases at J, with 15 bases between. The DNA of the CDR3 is TGTGCCAGCAGTGAATTATGGATTAGCAGCGAGACCCAGTACTTC. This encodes CASSELWISSETQYF.

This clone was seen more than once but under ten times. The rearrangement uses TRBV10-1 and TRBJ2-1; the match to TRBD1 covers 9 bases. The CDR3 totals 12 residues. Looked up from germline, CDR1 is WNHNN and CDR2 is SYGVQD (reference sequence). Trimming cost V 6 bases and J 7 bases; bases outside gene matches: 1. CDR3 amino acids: CASSGTGNEQFF. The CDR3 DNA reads TGCGCCAGCAGCGGGACAGGGAATGAGCAGTTCTTC.

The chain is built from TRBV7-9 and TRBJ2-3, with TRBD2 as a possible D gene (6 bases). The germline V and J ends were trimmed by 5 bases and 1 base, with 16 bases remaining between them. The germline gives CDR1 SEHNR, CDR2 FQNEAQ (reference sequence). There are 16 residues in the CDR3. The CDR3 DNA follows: TGTGCCAGCAGCCGCTCGACTAGTTGGGGCACAGATACGCAGTATTTT. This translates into CASSRSTSWGTDTQYF.

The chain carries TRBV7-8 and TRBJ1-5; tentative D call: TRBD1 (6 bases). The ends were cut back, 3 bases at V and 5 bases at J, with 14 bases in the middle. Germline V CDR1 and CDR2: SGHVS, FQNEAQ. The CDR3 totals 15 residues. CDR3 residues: CASSFGQGNDQPQHF. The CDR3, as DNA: TGTGCCAGCAGCTTCGGGCAGGGGAACGATCAGCCCCAGCATTTT.

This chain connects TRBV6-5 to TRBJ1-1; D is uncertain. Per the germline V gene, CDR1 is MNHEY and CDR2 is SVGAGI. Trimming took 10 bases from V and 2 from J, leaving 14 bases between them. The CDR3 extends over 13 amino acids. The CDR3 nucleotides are TGTGCCACCAACACGCGGGGTAACACTGAAGCTTTCTTT. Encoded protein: CATNTRGNTEAFF.

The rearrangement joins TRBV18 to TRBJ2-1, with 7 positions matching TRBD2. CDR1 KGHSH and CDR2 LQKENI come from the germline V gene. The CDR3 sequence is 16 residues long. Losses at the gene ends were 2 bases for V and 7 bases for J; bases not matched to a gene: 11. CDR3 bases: TGTGCCAGCTCACCATTTAGCAGCGGGGATGGAAATGAGCAGTTCTTC. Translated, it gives CASSPFSSGDGNEQFF.

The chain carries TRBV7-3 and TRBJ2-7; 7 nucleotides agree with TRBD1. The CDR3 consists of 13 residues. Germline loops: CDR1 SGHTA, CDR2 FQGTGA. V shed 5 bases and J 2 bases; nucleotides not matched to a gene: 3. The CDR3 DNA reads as TGTGCCAGCAGCCGGGGACAGACCTACGAGCAGTACTTC. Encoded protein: CASSRGQTYEQYF. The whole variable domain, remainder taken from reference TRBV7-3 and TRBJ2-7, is GAGVSQTPSNKVTEKGKYVELRCDPISGHTALYWYRQSLGQGPEFLIYFQGTGAADDSGLPNDRFFAVRPEGSVSTLKIQRTERGDSAVYLCASSRGQTYEQYFGPGTRLTVT.